Shown below are 10 T cell receptor beta chains from a single sample sequenced in a study of shared clonotypes between healthy human individuals. Clones were sequenced by immunoSEQ multiplex PCR, and TCRdb holds only the in-frame ones, with some missing. The sample lists 450,000 to 500,000 clones, around 73% seen once, with around 12% in the top ten. The sample was PBMCs. The receptors here all came from a middle-aged woman in good health. Some clones in this sample may be carry-over from other donors' samples.

This clone was found a few times. The chain carries TRBV29-1 and TRBJ1-3; 7 bases are a match to TRBD1. The CDR3 length is 14 residues. Germline V gene data show CDR1 as SQVTM and CDR2 as ANQGSEA. V was clipped by 3 bases and J by 0 bases; unmatched bases: 2. Written as DNA, the CDR3 is TGCAGCGTTGAGGGACAGCTCTCTGGAAACACCATATATTTT. Protein: CSVEGQLSGNTIYF. Full variable domain (rest looked up from reference TRBV29-1 and TRBJ1-3): SAVISQKPSRDICQRGTSLTIQCQVDSQVTMMFWYRQQPGQSLTLIATANQGSEATYESGFVIDKFPISRPNLTFSTLTVSNMSPEDSSIYLCSVEGQLSGNTIYFGEGSWLTVV.

The chain links TRBV9 to TRBJ2-7, with a possible D match to TRBD1 (6 bases). Germline assignment: CDR1 SGDLS and CDR2 YYNGEE. The CDR3 totals 16 residues. The V end lost 4 bases, the J end lost 0 bases, and 17 bases lay between the germline ends. The CDR3 sequence is CASSPTGPVLSYEQYF. Written as DNA, the CDR3 is TGTGCCAGCAGCCCCACAGGGCCGGTCCTCTCCTACGAGCAGTACTTC.

The CDR3 is CASSTGTGGTEAFF. CDR3 in DNA: TGTGCCAGCAGCACGGGAACCGGGGGCACTGAAGCTTTCTTT. The genes are TRBV27 and TRBJ1-1; D may be TRBD1 (5 bases). CDR3 length: 14 amino acids. Germline-derived CDR1 and CDR2 are MNHEY and SMNVEV (reference sequence). Between the trimmed V and J ends, which lost 6 bases and 4 bases, there was a span of 15 bases.

This clone was seen more than once but under ten times. This chain joins TRBV2 and TRBJ2-7; D gene ambiguous. V gave up 2 bases and J gave up 3 bases, with 5 bases separating them. The CDR3 contains 12 residues. From germline, CDR1 is SNHLY and CDR2 FYNNEI. The CDR3 is CASSEYLYEQYF. The CDR3 DNA is TGTGCCAGCAGTGAATATCTCTACGAGCAGTACTTC.

The chain carries TRBV7-2 and TRBJ2-1, with 11 bases that match TRBD2. Per germline, CDR1 SGHTA and CDR2 FQGNSA. The J segment lost 9 bases and the V segment lost 5 bases, leaving 9 bases of the junction unmatched. CDR3 length equals 15 residues. Here the CDR3 reads CASSNVAGGFGEQFF. CDR3 DNA: TGTGCCAGCAGCAACGTAGCGGGAGGGTTTGGTGAGCAGTTCTTC.

A note on this clone: A far larger clone lies a single base away; this is likely a read error. The rearrangement joins TRBV28 to TRBJ2-7, with unresolved D. Germline V gene sequence: CDR1 MDHEN, CDR2 SYDVKM. The CDR3 extends over 12 amino acids. This chain's CDR3 is CASSFGEYGQYF. Written as DNA, the CDR3 is TGTGCCAGCAGTTTCGGAGAGTACGGGCAGTACTTC.

The chain is built from TRBV28 and TRBJ2-3; D gene unclear. Germline V gives CDR1 MDHEN, CDR2 SYDVKM. There are 11 residues in the CDR3. Trimming stripped 3 bases from V and 6 bases from J, with 4 bases between. The CDR3 sequence: CASSLRDTQYF. The DNA of the CDR3 is TGTGCCAGCAGTTTGAGGGATACGCAGTATTTT.

The chain couples TRBV28 to TRBJ1-2, with D perhaps matching TRBD1 (5 bases). CDR1 is MDHEN, CDR2 SYDVKM, per germline. The CDR3 loop spans 14 amino acids. The V gene lost 0 bases and the J gene lost 3 bases, with 8 bases spanning the gap. CDR3 nucleotides: TGTGCCAGCAGTTTATGGGGCAGGGACTATGGCTACACCTTC. It yields the protein CASSLWGRDYGYTF.

As concerns this clone: The junction and the germline gene differ at one end; a read error may be behind it. The chain is built from TRBV5-1 and TRBJ2-2; a possible D gene is TRBD1 (6 bases). Looked up from germline, CDR1 is SGHRS and CDR2 is YFSETQ. This CDR3 has 15 amino acids. The CDR3 protein is CASSPDRRGTGELFF. CDR3 sequence (DNA): TGTGCCAGCAGCCCTGACAGGCGCGGCACCGGGGAGCTGTTTTTT.

This chain links TRBV5-1 with TRBJ2-1; 7 bases agree with TRBD2. In germline, CDR1 is SGHRS, CDR2 YFSETQ. J lost 7 bases, V lost 0 bases, and 16 bases had no gene match. This CDR3 is built from 18 residues. This chain's CDR3 is CASSLGPSAAGSRNEQFF. In nucleotides, the CDR3 is TGCGCCAGCAGCTTGGGTCCGTCGGCAGCGGGATCTCGGAATGAGCAGTTCTTC.